This is a list of T cell receptor beta chains from one sample in a study of identical twins. TCRdb fed the 5' RACE reads into MiXCR, producing one record per CDR3 protein. The data show under 1 million distinct CDR3 sequences, roughly an eighth seen once. This sample also appeared in a second study, on yellow fever vaccine responses in identical twins.

The source material was PBMCs. These receptors were obtained from a woman aged 18-29 years in good health. Both conserved end residues are part of each CDR3. The D gene is left open where the match is weak. The listing skips clone size in some rows; elsewhere it reads once, few, many or a size class.

size	V	J	D	length	DNA	CDR3
NA	TRBV2	TRBJ2-1	NA	14	TGTGCCAGCACCTCCTCGGCTAGCTTCGATGAGCAGTTCTTC	CASTSSASFDEQFF
NA	TRBV5-1	TRBJ2-5	TRBD2	15	TGCGCCAGCAGCTTCGCGCTAGCGGGCCAAGAGACCCAGTACTTC	CASSFALAGQETQYF
NA	TRBV28	TRBJ2-2	TRBD1	16	TGTGCCAGCAGTCTAGCCGGGACAGTAAACACCGGGGAGCTGTTTTTT	CASSLAGTVNTGELFF
few	TRBV7-6	TRBJ2-1	TRBD2	17	TGTGCCAGCAGCTTAGGGGGAGCGGGGAGCTCCTACAATGAGCAGTTCTTC	CASSLGGAGSSYNEQFF
many	TRBV10-3	TRBJ2-6	TRBD2	19	TGTGCCATCAGTGAGCCGGGACTAGCTCTATTCTCTGGGGCCAACGTCCTGACTTTC	CAISEPGLALFSGANVLTF
few	TRBV7-9	TRBJ2-2	TRBD1	16	TGTGCCAGCAGCTTAGGTCGACAGGGAGTCACCGGGGAGCTGTTTTTT	CASSLGRQGVTGELFF
NA	TRBV4-1	TRBJ1-5	TRBD1	15	TGCGCCAGCAGCCTTGGGACAGCCGACAATCAGCCCCAGCATTTT	CASSLGTADNQPQHF
many	TRBV5-5	TRBJ2-2	NA	14	TGTGCCAGCAGCCACCGACAGAATGCCGGGGAGCTGTTTTTT	CASSHRQNAGELFF
NA	TRBV19	TRBJ1-5	NA	15	TGTGCCAGTAGTATGGTCGACAATTTGGGGCAGCCCCAGCATTTT	CASSMVDNLGQPQHF
NA	TRBV5-1	TRBJ2-3	TRBD1	15	TGCGCCAGCAGCTCGAGCGGACAGGAGATAAGTACGCAGTATTTT	CASSSSGQEISTQYF
many	TRBV3-1	TRBJ2-1	TRBD1	15	TGTGCCAGCAGCCAAGCTGGACAGGGACCAAATGAGCAGTTCTTC	CASSQAGQGPNEQFF
NA	TRBV7-8	TRBJ1-3	NA	16	TGTGCCAGCAGCTCCGCCGGGACACGTTCTGGAAACACCATATATTTT	CASSSAGTRSGNTIYF
few	TRBV28	TRBJ2-4	NA	16	TGTGCCAGCAGTTTTGTCCAGGGAGGCACGCATTACATTCAGTACTTC	CASSFVQGGTHYIQYF
NA	TRBV7-6	TRBJ1-4	NA	15	TGTGCCAGCAGCTTAACCACAGGGACTAATGAAAAACTGTTTTTT	CASSLTTGTNEKLFF
NA	TRBV23-1	TRBJ1-1	NA	14	TGCGCCAGCCGGGATGAGGGATCGAGGACTGAAGCTTTCTTT	CASRDEGSRTEAFF
few	TRBV28	TRBJ2-3	NA	15	TGTGCCAGCAGCCGACCAGGACTCCCTCCAGATACGCAGTATTTT	CASSRPGLPPDTQYF
NA	TRBV6-1	TRBJ1-2	NA	17	TGTGCCAGCAGGACGGACCGGGATTGGGGACCGTCCTATGGCTACACCTTC	CASRTDRDWGPSYGYTF
many	TRBV20-1	TRBJ2-2	NA	14	TGCAGTGCTAGAGGTTCAGGGGAGGCCGGGGAGCTGTTTTTT	CSARGSGEAGELFF
few	TRBV12-3/TRBV12-4	TRBJ2-7	TRBD2	14	TGTGCCAGCACCCCTCGGGGGGGTGCCTACGAGCAGTACTTC	CASTPRGGAYEQYF
NA	TRBV20-1	TRBJ1-1	NA	14	TGCAGTGCTAGAGGTGTCAGCCAGAACACTGAAGCTTTCTTT	CSARGVSQNTEAFF
few	TRBV7-6	TRBJ2-1	NA	14	TGTGCCAGCAGCTTAGCTGGCGGGTTTGCTGAGCAGTTCTTC	CASSLAGGFAEQFF
many	TRBV6-5	TRBJ1-6	NA	17	TGTGCCAGCAGTTACTGGGGGGGGCGGACGGGTAATTCACCCCTCCACTTT	CASSYWGGRTGNSPLHF
few	TRBV10-3	TRBJ2-7	NA	14	TGTGCCATCAGTGCGGGGAGGTCATCCTACGAGCAGTACTTC	CAISAGRSSYEQYF
many	TRBV29-1	TRBJ2-2	NA	12	TGCAGCGTTGGGGGGGAGACCGGGGAGCTGTTTTTT	CSVGGETGELFF
many	TRBV3-1	TRBJ2-7	TRBD2	14	TGTGCCAGCAGCCCAGCGGGAGACCCCCTCGAGCAGTACTTC	CASSPAGDPLEQYF
NA	TRBV6-2/TRBV6-3	TRBJ2-2	NA	13	TGTGCCAGCCGCTTCATCGACACCGGGGAGCTGTTTTTT	CASRFIDTGELFF
few	TRBV20-1	TRBJ2-7	NA	12	TGCAGTGCTGACGGACTAAGCTACGAGCAGTACTTC	CSADGLSYEQYF
NA	TRBV28	TRBJ2-3	NA	15	TGTGCCAGCAGCCCTTGGCGGGACAACACAGATACGCAGTATTTT	CASSPWRDNTDTQYF
NA	TRBV9	TRBJ1-2	NA	15	TGTGCCAGCAGCGTAGATCGGGGAGGTAACTATGGCTACACCTTC	CASSVDRGGNYGYTF
few	TRBV6-4	TRBJ1-2	TRBD1	18	TGTGCCAGCAGTGACTTTATCCTGGACAGGGGTAACAACTATGGCTACACCTTC	CASSDFILDRGNNYGYTF
NA	TRBV29-1	TRBJ2-3	NA	13	TGCAGCGTTAACCCTGCAATCACAGATACGCAGTATTTT	CSVNPAITDTQYF
few	TRBV2	TRBJ1-4	NA	15	TGTGCCAGCAGTGAACAGATTGCAACTAATGAAAAACTGTTTTTT	CASSEQIATNEKLFF
many	TRBV6-5	TRBJ1-1	NA	14	TGTGCCAGCAGTTACTCTACGGGGGTCACTGAAGCTTTCTTT	CASSYSTGVTEAFF
NA	TRBV7-9	TRBJ2-1	TRBD2	15	TGTGCCAGCAGTAGTACTAGCGCCCACACGAATGAGCAGTTCTTC	CASSSTSAHTNEQFF
few	TRBV6-5	TRBJ2-7	TRBD1	16	TGTGCCAGCAGTTACTCATGGGGGACAGCAAACTACGAGCAGTACTTC	CASSYSWGTANYEQYF
NA	TRBV20-1	TRBJ1-6	TRBD1	13	TGCAGTGCCGACAGGGCTACTAATTCACCCCTCCACTTT	CSADRATNSPLHF
many	TRBV5-1	TRBJ2-2	NA	14	TGTGCCAGCAGTCCCGGACAGCACACCGGGGAGCTGTTTTTT	CASSPGQHTGELFF
NA	TRBV7-9	TRBJ2-6	TRBD1	17	TGTGCCAGCAGCCGGGACAGGGTACTGTCTGGGGCCAACGTCCTGACTTTC	CASSRDRVLSGANVLTF
NA	TRBV5-1	TRBJ1-1	TRBD1	13	TGCGCCAGCAGCAAAGGGGGCGAGCCTGAAGCTTTCTTT	CASSKGGEPEAFF
few	TRBV5-6	TRBJ2-3	NA	12	TGTGCCAGCAGCCGATTTACAGGGTCAGAGTATTTT	CASSRFTGSEYF
NA	TRBV5-1	TRBJ2-2	NA	16	TGCGCCAGCAGCTTGGTTCCCAGGGGAGTAACCGGGGAGCTGTTTTTT	CASSLVPRGVTGELFF
many	TRBV24-1	TRBJ1-2	TRBD1	14	TGTGCCACCAGTGACCAACAGGACAGGAGAGGCTACACCTTC	CATSDQQDRRGYTF
few	TRBV11-2	TRBJ2-7	TRBD2	14	TGTGCCAGCACCTCAGCGGGAGTATTGGGCGTGCAGTACTTC	CASTSAGVLGVQYF
NA	TRBV27	TRBJ1-6	TRBD1	15	TGTGCCAGCAGTTTAAACAGGGGTTATAATTCACCCCTCCACTTT	CASSLNRGYNSPLHF
few	TRBV5-1	TRBJ2-1	NA	14	TGCGCCAGCAGCTTGGAGGGTATCTACAATGAGCAGTTCTTC	CASSLEGIYNEQFF
few	TRBV20-1	TRBJ2-7	TRBD2	15	TGCAGTGCTAGGAGGCTAGCGGGGGGGGGCTACGAGCAGTACTTC	CSARRLAGGGYEQYF